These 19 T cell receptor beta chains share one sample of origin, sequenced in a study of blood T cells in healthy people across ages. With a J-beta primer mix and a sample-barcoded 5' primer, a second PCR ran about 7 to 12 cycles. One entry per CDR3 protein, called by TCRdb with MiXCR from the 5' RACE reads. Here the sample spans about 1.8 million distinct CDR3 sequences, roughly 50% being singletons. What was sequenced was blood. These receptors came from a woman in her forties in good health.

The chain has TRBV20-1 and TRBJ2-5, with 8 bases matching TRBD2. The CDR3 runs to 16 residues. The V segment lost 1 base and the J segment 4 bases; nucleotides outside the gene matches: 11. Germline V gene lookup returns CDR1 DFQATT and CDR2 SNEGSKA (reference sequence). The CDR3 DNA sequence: TGCAGTGCTAGAGCGGCCGCCCGGGGGGGCCTAGAGACCCAGTACTTC. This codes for CSARAAARGGLETQYF.

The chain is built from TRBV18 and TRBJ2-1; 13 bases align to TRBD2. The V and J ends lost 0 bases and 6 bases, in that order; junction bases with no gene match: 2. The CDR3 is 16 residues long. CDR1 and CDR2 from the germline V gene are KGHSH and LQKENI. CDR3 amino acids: CASSPPGTSGVNEQFF. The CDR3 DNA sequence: TGTGCCAGCTCACCACCGGGGACTAGCGGGGTCAATGAGCAGTTCTTC.

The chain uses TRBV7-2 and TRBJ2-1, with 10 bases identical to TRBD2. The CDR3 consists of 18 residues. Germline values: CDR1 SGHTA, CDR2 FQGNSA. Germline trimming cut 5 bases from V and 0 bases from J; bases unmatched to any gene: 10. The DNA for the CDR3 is TGTGCCAGCAGCGCCCGGGTAGCGGGGGGTCGCTCCTACAATGAGCAGTTCTTC. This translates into CASSARVAGGRSYNEQFF.

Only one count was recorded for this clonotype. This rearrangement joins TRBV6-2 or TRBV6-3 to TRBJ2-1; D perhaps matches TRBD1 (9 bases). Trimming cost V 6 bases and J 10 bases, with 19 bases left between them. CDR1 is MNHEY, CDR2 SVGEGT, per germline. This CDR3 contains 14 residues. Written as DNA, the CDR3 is TGTGCCAGCAGGCGGGACAGGGCGGGAGGCGAGCAGTTCTTC. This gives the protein CASRRDRAGGEQFF.

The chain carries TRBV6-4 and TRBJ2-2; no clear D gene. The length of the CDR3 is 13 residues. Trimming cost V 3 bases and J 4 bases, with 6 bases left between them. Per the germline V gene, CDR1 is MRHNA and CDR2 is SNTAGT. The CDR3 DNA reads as TGTGCCAGCAGTGAAACAGTCACCGGGGAGCTGTTTTTT. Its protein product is CASSETVTGELFF.

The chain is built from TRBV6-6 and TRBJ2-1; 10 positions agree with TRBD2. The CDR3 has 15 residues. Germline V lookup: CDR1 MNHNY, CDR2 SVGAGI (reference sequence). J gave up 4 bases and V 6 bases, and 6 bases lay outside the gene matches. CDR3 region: CASRVSGGPYNEQFF. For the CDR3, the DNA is TGTGCCAGCAGGGTTAGCGGGGGGCCTTACAATGAGCAGTTCTTC.

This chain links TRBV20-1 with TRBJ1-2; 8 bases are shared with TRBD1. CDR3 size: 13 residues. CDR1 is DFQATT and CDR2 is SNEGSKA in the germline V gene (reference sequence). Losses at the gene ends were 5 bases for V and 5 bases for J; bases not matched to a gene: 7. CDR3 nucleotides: TGCAGTGCTCGACAGGGGACGGGGTATGGCTACACCTTC. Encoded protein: CSARQGTGYGYTF.

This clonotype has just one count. Written as DNA, the CDR3 is TGTGCCATCAGCCAAGCTAGCGGGAGGCTTGGGGACTCCTACAATGAGCAGTTCTTC. Its translation: CAISQASGRLGDSYNEQFF. The chain combines TRBV10-3 with TRBJ2-1, with 11 nucleotides matching TRBD2. Per the germline V gene, CDR1 is ENHRY and CDR2 is SYGVKD. The CDR3 extends over 19 amino acids. V shed 6 bases, J shed 0 bases, and the junction held 13 bases outside the gene matches.

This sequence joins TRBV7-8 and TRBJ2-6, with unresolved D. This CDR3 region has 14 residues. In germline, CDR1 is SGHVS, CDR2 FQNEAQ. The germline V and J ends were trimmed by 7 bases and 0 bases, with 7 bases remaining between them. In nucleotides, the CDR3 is TGTGCCAGCAACATTAACTCTGGGGCCAACGTCCTGACTTTC. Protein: CASNINSGANVLTF. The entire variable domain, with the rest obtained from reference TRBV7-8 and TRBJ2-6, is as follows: GAGVSQSPRYKVAKRGQDVALRCDPISGHVSLFWYQQALGQGPEFLTYFQNEAQLDKSGLPSDRFFAERPEGSVSTLKIQRTQQEDSAVYLCASNINSGANVLTFGAGSRLTVL.

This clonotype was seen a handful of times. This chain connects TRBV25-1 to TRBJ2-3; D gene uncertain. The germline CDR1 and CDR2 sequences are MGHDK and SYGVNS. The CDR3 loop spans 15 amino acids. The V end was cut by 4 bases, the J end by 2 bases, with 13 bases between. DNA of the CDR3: TGTGCCAGCAGTGGTAATTACTATAACACAGATACGCAGTATTTT. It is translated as CASSGNYYNTDTQYF.

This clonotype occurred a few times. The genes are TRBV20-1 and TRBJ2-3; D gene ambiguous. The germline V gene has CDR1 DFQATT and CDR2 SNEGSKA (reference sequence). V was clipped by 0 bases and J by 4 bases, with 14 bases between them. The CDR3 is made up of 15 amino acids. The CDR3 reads CSARDSEKVSDTQYF. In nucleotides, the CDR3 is TGCAGTGCTAGAGATTCAGAAAAGGTGTCAGATACGCAGTATTTT.

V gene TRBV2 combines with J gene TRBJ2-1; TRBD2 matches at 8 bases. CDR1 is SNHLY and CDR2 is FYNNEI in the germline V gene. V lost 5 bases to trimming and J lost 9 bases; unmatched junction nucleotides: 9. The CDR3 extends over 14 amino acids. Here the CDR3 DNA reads TGTGCCAGCAGTAACGGGGGGGCCTTCAGTGAGCAGTTCTTC. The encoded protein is CASSNGGAFSEQFF. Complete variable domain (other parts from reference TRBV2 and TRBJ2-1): EPEVTQTPSHQVTQMGQEVILRCVPISNHLYFYWYRQILGQKVEFLVSFYNNEISEKSEIFDDQFSVERPDGSNFTLKIRSTKLEDSAMYFCASSNGGAFSEQFFGPGTRLTVL.

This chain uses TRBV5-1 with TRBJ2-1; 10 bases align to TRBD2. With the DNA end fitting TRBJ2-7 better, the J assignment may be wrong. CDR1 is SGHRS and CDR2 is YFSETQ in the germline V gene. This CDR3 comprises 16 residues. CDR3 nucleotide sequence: TGCGCCAGCAGCTCCAACCTAGCGGGGGTCTACAATGAGCAGTACTTC. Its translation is CASSSNLAGVYNEQYF.

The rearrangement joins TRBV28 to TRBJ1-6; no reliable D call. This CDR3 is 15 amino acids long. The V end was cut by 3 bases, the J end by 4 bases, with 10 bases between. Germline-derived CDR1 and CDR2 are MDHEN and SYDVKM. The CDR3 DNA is TGTGCCAGCAGTTTCCCAGTAAATTATAATTCACCCCTCCACTTT. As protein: CASSFPVNYNSPLHF.

CDR3 coding DNA: TGCAGTGCTCTAACGGGACAGCGCACAGATACGCAGTATTTT. It is translated as CSALTGQRTDTQYF. This chain uses TRBV20-1 with TRBJ2-3, with TRBD1 matching over 7 bases. The ends lost 5 bases at V and 1 base at J; junction bases unmatched: 6. Per the germline V gene, CDR1 is DFQATT and CDR2 is SNEGSKA (reference sequence). There are 14 residues in the CDR3.

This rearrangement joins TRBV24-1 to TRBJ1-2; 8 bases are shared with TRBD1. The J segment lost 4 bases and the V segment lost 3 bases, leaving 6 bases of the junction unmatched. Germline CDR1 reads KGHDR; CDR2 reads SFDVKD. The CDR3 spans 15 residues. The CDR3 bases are TGTGCCACCAGTGATGCACAGGGGGTCGGCTATGGCTACACCTTC. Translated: CATSDAQGVGYGYTF.

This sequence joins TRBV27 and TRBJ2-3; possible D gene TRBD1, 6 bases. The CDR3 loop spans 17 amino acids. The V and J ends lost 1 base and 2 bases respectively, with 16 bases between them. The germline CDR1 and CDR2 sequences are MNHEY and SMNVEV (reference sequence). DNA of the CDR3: TGTGCCAGCAGTTTATTCCCAGGACAGCTCCTCACAGATACGCAGTATTTT. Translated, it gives CASSLFPGQLLTDTQYF.

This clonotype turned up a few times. CDR3 in amino acids: CASSLPPSASYRADTQYF. The DNA of the CDR3 is TGCGCCAGCAGCTTGCCACCTTCGGCGTCCTACCGGGCGGATACGCAGTATTTT. The chain joins TRBV5-1 to TRBJ2-3; D uncertain. Trimming took 1 base from V and 6 from J, leaving 24 bases between them. This CDR3 has 18 residues. The germline V gene has CDR1 SGHRS and CDR2 YFSETQ.

The CDR3, as DNA: TGTGCCAGCAGTTACTTAGGGACTAGCGCCGGAGAGACCCAGTACTTC. Its translation: CASSYLGTSAGETQYF. The chain combines TRBV6-2 or TRBV6-3 with TRBJ2-7; TRBD2 matches 10 bases. The J call may not be correct, given that the DNA end is closer to TRBJ2-5. The CDR3 is 16 amino acids. CDR1 is MNHEY, CDR2 SVGEGT, per germline.